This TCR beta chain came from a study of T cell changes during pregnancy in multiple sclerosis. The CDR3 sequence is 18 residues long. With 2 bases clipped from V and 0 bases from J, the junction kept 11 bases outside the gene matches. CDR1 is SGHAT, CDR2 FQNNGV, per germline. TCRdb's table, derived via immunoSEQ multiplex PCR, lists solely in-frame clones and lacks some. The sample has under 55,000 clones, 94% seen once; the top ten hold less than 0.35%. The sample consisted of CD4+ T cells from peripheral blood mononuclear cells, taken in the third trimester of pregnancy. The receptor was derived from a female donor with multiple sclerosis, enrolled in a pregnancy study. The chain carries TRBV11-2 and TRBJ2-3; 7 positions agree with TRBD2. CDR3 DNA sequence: TGTGCCAGCAGCTTAAGGGGTTCTAGCGGACTTAGCACAGATACGCAGTATTTT. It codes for CASSLRGSSGLSTDTQYF.